This is a list of T cell receptor beta chains from one sample in a study of blood T cell repertoires in COVID-19. Data came from immunoSEQ multiplex PCR; TCRdb stores just in-frame clones and leaves some out. The table lists over 150,000 clones, 80% of them singletons. Sequenced material: PBMCs or T cells enriched from blood (not recorded which). All receptors come from a woman aged 55-70 years who had recovered from COVID-19. The CDR3 runs from the conserved cysteine through the conserved F or W. Each record gives: J gene, V gene, clone size, D gene, CDR3 DNA, CDR3 protein. A D gene is named only where the DNA matches it firmly. Where a row states a size, it is once, few, many or the class of an expanded clone; other rows omit it.

j_call: TRBJ1-4
v_call: TRBV7-8
clone_size: few
d_call: NA
cdr3_nt: TGTGCCAGCACCAATAGGGAGGGGAACCGGGAAGAAAAACTGTTTTTT
cdr3_aa: CASTNREGNREEKLFF

j_call: TRBJ1-6
v_call: TRBV3-1/TRBV3-2
clone_size: NA
d_call: NA
cdr3_nt: TGTGCCAGCAGCTTCCGACAGGATAATTCACCCCTCCACTTT
cdr3_aa: CASSFRQDNSPLHF

j_call: TRBJ1-2
v_call: TRBV19
clone_size: once
d_call: NA
cdr3_nt: TGTGCCAGTAGTTCGACGGGGAACTATGGCTACACCTTC
cdr3_aa: CASSSTGNYGYTF

j_call: TRBJ2-3
v_call: TRBV21-1
clone_size: NA
d_call: NA
cdr3_nt: TGTGCCAGCAGCAAAGAAAAAGCCGGGACAGGACCCACAGATACGCAGTATTTT
cdr3_aa: CASSKEKAGTGPTDTQYF

j_call: TRBJ2-3
v_call: TRBV6-5
clone_size: NA
d_call: NA
cdr3_nt: TGTGCCAGCAAAACAGGGATTGGCACAGATACGCAGTATTTT
cdr3_aa: CASKTGIGTDTQYF

j_call: TRBJ2-7
v_call: TRBV11-2
clone_size: NA
d_call: NA
cdr3_nt: TGTGCCAGCAGCCTGCGGACAACTCTAACCTACGAGCAGTACTTC
cdr3_aa: CASSLRTTLTYEQYF

j_call: TRBJ1-2
v_call: TRBV30
clone_size: NA
d_call: NA
cdr3_nt: TGTGCCTGGAGGAGTCCCCCGGGACAACGAACCCACTATGGCTACACCTTC
cdr3_aa: CAWRSPPGQRTHYGYTF

j_call: TRBJ1-2
v_call: TRBV5-1
clone_size: NA
d_call: NA
cdr3_nt: TGCGCCAGCAGCTTTGAGGACAGCAGAAACTATGGCTACACCTTC
cdr3_aa: CASSFEDSRNYGYTF

j_call: TRBJ1-2
v_call: TRBV27
clone_size: once
d_call: TRBD1
cdr3_nt: TGTGCCAGCAGTTTGACAGGGGGCAATGGCTACACCTTC
cdr3_aa: CASSLTGGNGYTF

j_call: TRBJ2-7
v_call: TRBV3-1/TRBV3-2
clone_size: once
d_call: TRBD1
cdr3_nt: TGTGCCAGCAGTTTTTTTAGGGACCCCGGACAGGGAGGCTACGAGCAGTACTTC
cdr3_aa: CASSFFRDPGQGGYEQYF

j_call: TRBJ1-4
v_call: TRBV5-1
clone_size: NA
d_call: NA
cdr3_nt: TGCGCCAGCAGCTTGTGGAGCCGGTCTAATGAAAAACTGTTTTTT
cdr3_aa: CASSLWSRSNEKLFF

j_call: TRBJ1-3
v_call: TRBV29-1
clone_size: NA
d_call: NA
cdr3_nt: TGCAGCGTTGGTTTTACTGGAAACACCATATATTTT
cdr3_aa: CSVGFTGNTIYF

j_call: TRBJ2-5
v_call: TRBV19
clone_size: NA
d_call: NA
cdr3_nt: TGTGCCAGTAGTCAGTTTTCGGAGACCCAGTACTTC
cdr3_aa: CASSQFSETQYF

j_call: TRBJ2-5
v_call: TRBV11-2
clone_size: NA
d_call: TRBD1
cdr3_nt: TGTGCCAGCAGCATCTTACAGGGGGCAGAGGAGGAGACCCAGTACTTC
cdr3_aa: CASSILQGAEEETQYF

j_call: TRBJ2-7
v_call: TRBV27
clone_size: few
d_call: NA
cdr3_nt: TGTGCCAGCAGTCTGGAACAGTATATCGACGAGCAGTACTTC
cdr3_aa: CASSLEQYIDEQYF

j_call: TRBJ2-5
v_call: TRBV25-1
clone_size: NA
d_call: NA
cdr3_nt: TGTGCCAGCGCTGCCGGGACTCAAGAGACCCAGTACTTC
cdr3_aa: CASAAGTQETQYF

j_call: TRBJ1-2
v_call: TRBV3-1/TRBV3-2
clone_size: NA
d_call: TRBD1
cdr3_nt: TGTGCCAGCAGCCAAGGGAGACAGGGGGCTAACTATGGCTACACCTTC
cdr3_aa: CASSQGRQGANYGYTF

j_call: TRBJ2-3
v_call: TRBV6-4
clone_size: NA
d_call: NA
cdr3_nt: TGTGCCAGCAGGGGCCCCACAGATACGCAGTATTTT
cdr3_aa: CASRGPTDTQYF

j_call: TRBJ1-2
v_call: TRBV1
clone_size: NA
d_call: NA
cdr3_nt: TGCACCAGCAGCCAATTCAAGGGGGTAACCTATGGCTACACCTTC
cdr3_aa: CTSSQFKGVTYGYTF

j_call: TRBJ2-5
v_call: TRBV9
clone_size: once
d_call: NA
cdr3_nt: TGTGCCAGCAGCGTAGGATGGGGGGAACCCGGGGAGACCCAGTACTTC
cdr3_aa: CASSVGWGEPGETQYF

j_call: TRBJ1-3
v_call: TRBV12-3/TRBV12-4
clone_size: NA
d_call: NA
cdr3_nt: TGTGCCAGCAGTTTGGCCTCTGGAAACACCATATATTTT
cdr3_aa: CASSLASGNTIYF

j_call: TRBJ2-2
v_call: TRBV3-1/TRBV3-2
clone_size: NA
d_call: TRBD2
cdr3_nt: TGTGCCAGCAGCAAGCCGGGACTACTATCCACCGGGGAGCTGTTTTTT
cdr3_aa: CASSKPGLLSTGELFF